This T cell receptor (beta chain) was observed in a study of response to subunit inactivated influenza vaccine. Study-level results: Authors suggested each seasonal influenza vaccination recruits few new T cells.

Trimming took 6 bases from V and 2 from J, leaving 10 bases between them. This CDR3 is built from 14 residues. Germline CDR1 is LGHDT and CDR2 is YNNKEL (reference sequence). This clonotype was found a few times. Its antigen is unknown. Each CDR3 protein gets one entry after TCRdb re-called the RT-PCR reads with MiXCR. Of about 310,000 distinct CDR3 sequences in the sample, about 20% are singletons; the top ten hold approximately 10%. This receptor was taken from a man in his fifties or sixties who received an inactivated influenza vaccine. The starting material was PBMCs from blood, obtained less than 22 months after vaccination. This sequence joins TRBV3-1 and TRBJ1-4; D is undetermined. CDR3 residues: CASRNIGTNEKLFF. CDR3 nucleotides: TGTGCCAGCAGAAATATTGGGACTAATGAAAAACTGTTTTTT.